This T cell receptor beta chain comes out of a study of cytomegalovirus exposure and HLA in healthy donors. Details on this clone: Its antigen is not identified.

Regarding the study as a whole: It was taken for granted in presence/absence analyses that sequencing depth across donors was roughly uniform.

There are 17 residues in the CDR3. CDR1 and CDR2 (germline): MGHRA, YSYEKL. Losses at the gene ends were 4 bases for V and 1 base for J; bases not matched to a gene: 6. Primers for the PCR totalled 60 Vbeta and 13 Jbeta. Profiled with immunoSEQ multiplex PCR; TCRdb holds only in-frame clones, not every one. The table has over 150,000 clones, roughly 87% seen once. The V call is TRBV4-1, the J call TRBJ2-3, with 12 bases aligning to TRBD2. The clonotype originates from a girl under three years old in good health and CMV-seronegative. The sample comprised PBMCs. CDR3 residues: CASSLLAGGPGTDTQYF. CDR3 DNA sequence: TGCGCCAGCAGCCTCCTAGCGGGAGGGCCCGGCACAGATACGCAGTATTTT.